This TCR beta chain was identified during a study of tumor-infiltrating lymphocytes in primary liver carcinoma. A constant-region primer served to make TCR beta cDNA from about 500 ng total RNA. The TCR beta library was amplified through three nested multiplex PCR rounds in a modified ARM-PCR procedure. In the first two PCR rounds, TRBV1-TRBV30 forward primers were paired with a C-beta reverse primer, and each round lasted roughly 9 cycles. TCRdb re-analysed the multiplex PCR reads in MiXCR, keeping a single row per CDR3 protein. The repertoire holds about 75,000 distinct CDR3 sequences, around 66% seen once, with around 24% in the top ten. Unsorted bulk tissue of roughly 18-32 mg yielded co-extracted RNA and DNA. The CDR3 is 12 amino acids. The junction had 2 bases not matched to a gene; V was cut back by 0 bases and J by 9 bases. From germline, CDR1 is SQVTM and CDR2 ANQGSEA. In this sample, this clonotype turned up many times.

This clonotype was sampled from a man between 40 and 49 years old with primary liver carcinoma and hepatitis B virus infection. The chain carries TRBV29-1 and TRBJ2-1, with 7 positions matching TRBD2. The sample consisted of tumor-adjacent normal liver tissue. CDR3 in amino acids: CSVEEGLGEQFF. The CDR3 DNA reads as TGCAGCGTTGAAGAAGGACTAGGTGAGCAGTTCTTC.